This T cell receptor (beta chain) stems from a study of lymphopenia after photon versus proton radiotherapy. Whole-study findings and limits: Survival link was tested only in deceased patients; proton benefit remains a possibility.

This clone appeared a few times. The antigen is undetermined. TCRdb keeps only in-frame clones here, not all; method: immunoSEQ multiplex PCR. Of some 31,000 clones listed, 75% to 90% were seen once; the top ten hold 14%. Germline CDR1 is LNHDA and CDR2 is SQIVND (reference sequence). Trimming removed 5 bases from V and 6 bases from J; junction bases left unmatched: 8. The length of the CDR3 is 16 residues. V and J are TRBV19 and TRBJ2-2, with 11 bases that match TRBD2. The input for sequencing was peripheral blood, taken from a patient treated with proton-based radiotherapy. This sequence originates from a woman in her 70s with pancreatic cancer. The CDR3 DNA reads TGTGCCAGTAGTCAGGCATTAGCGGGAGGGCCCGGGGAGCTGTTTTTT. Encoded protein: CASSQALAGGPGELFF.